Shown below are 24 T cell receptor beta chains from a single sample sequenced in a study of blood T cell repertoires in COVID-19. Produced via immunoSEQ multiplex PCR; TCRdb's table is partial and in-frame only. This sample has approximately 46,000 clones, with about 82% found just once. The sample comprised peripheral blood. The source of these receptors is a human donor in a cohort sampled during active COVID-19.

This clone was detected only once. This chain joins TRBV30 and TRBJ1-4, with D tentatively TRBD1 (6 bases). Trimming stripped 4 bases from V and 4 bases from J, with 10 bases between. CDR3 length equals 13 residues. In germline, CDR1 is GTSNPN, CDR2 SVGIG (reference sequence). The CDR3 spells CAWTGQINEKLFF. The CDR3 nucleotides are TGTGCCTGGACTGGACAGATTAATGAAAAACTGTTTTTT.

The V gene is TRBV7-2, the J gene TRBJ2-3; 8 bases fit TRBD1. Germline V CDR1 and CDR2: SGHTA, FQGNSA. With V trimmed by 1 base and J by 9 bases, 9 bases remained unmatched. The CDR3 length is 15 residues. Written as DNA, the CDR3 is TGTGCCAGCAGCTTAGAGAGCTCCCAGGGGGCGACGCAGTATTTT. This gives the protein CASSLESSQGATQYF.

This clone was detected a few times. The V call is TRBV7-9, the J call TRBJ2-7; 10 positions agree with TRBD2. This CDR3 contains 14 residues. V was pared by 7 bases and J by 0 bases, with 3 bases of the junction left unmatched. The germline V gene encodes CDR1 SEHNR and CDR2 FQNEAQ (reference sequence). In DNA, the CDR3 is TGTGCCAGCACCACTAGCGGGAACTCCTACGAGCAGTACTTC. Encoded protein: CASTTSGNSYEQYF. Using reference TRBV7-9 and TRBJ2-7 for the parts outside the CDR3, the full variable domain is DTGVSQNPRHKITKRGQNVTFRCDPISEHNRLYWYRQTLGQGPEFLTYFQNEAQLEKSRLLSDRFSAERPKGSFSTLEIQRTEQGDSAMYLCASTTSGNSYEQYFGPGTRLTVT.

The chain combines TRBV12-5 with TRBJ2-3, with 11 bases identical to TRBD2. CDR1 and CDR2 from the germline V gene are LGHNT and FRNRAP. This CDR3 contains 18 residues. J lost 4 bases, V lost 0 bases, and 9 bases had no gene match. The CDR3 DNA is TGTGCTAGTGGTTTGGTACTAGCGGGGGCCACCTGGCCAGATACGCAGTATTTT. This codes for CASGLVLAGATWPDTQYF.

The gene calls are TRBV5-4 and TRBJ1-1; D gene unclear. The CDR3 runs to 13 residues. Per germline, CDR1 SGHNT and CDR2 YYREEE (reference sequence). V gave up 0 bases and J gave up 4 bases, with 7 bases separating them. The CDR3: CASSLGGSTEAFF. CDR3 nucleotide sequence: TGTGCCAGCAGCTTGGGAGGGAGCACTGAAGCTTTCTTT.

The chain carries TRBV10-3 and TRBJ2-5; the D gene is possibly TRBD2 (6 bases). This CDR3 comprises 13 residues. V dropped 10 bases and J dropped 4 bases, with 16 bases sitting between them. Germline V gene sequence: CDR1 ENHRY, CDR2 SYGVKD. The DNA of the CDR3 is TGTGCCACCCAGTTCGGACTACTAGAGACCCAGTACTTC. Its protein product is CATQFGLLETQYF.

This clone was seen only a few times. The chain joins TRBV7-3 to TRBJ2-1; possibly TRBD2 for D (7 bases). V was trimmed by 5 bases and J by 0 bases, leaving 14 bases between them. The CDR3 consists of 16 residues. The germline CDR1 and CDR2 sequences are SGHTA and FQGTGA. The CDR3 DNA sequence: TGTGCCAGCAGCCCCTCGGGGGGCGGCTCCTACAATGAGCAGTTCTTC. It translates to CASSPSGGGSYNEQFF. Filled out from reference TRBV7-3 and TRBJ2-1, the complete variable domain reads GAGVSQTPSNKVTEKGKYVELRCDPISGHTALYWYRQSLGQGPEFLIYFQGTGAADDSGLPNDRFFAVRPEGSVSTLKIQRTERGDSAVYLCASSPSGGGSYNEQFFGPGTRLTVL.

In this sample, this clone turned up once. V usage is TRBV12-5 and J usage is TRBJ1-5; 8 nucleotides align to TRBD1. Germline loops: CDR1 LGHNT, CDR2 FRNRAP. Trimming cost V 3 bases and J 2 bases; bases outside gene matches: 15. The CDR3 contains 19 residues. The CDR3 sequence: CASGFEVGRQGYRNQPQHF. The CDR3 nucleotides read TGTGCTAGTGGTTTTGAGGTTGGGAGACAGGGGTATCGCAATCAGCCCCAGCATTTT.

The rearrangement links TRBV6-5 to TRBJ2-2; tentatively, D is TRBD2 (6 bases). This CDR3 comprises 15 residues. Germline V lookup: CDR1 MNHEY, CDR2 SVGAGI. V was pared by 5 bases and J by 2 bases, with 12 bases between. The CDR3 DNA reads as TGTGCCAGCAGTCAGGACGGGACTAACACCGGGGAGCTGTTTTTT. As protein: CASSQDGTNTGELFF.

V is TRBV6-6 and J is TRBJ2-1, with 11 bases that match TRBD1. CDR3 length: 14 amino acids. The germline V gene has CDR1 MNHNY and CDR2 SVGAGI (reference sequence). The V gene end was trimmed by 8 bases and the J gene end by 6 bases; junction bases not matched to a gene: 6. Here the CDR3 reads CASGPGTGGNEQFF. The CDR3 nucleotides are TGTGCCAGCGGTCCGGGGACAGGGGGCAATGAGCAGTTCTTC.

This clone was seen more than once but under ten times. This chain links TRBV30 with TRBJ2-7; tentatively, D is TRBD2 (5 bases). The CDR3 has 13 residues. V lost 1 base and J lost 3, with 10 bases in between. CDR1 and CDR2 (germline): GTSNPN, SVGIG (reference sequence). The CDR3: CAWSGGVVYEQYF. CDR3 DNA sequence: TGTGCCTGGAGTGGGGGAGTAGTCTACGAGCAGTACTTC. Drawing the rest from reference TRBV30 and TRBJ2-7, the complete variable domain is SQTIHQWPATLVQPVGSPLSLECTVEGTSNPNLYWYRQAAGRGLQLLFYSVGIGQISSEVPQNLSASRPQDRQFILSSKKLLLSDSGFYLCAWSGGVVYEQYFGPGTRLTVT.

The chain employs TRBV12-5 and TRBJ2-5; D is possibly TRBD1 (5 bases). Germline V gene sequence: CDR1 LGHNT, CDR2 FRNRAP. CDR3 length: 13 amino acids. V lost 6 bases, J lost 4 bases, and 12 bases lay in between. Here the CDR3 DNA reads TGTGCTAGTGGCCTGACAGCAGGAGAGACCCAGTACTTC. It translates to CASGLTAGETQYF. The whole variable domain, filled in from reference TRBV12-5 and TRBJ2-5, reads DARVTQTPRHKVTEMGQEVTMRCQPILGHNTVFWYRQTMMQGLELLAYFRNRAPLDDSGMPKDRFSAEMPDATLATLKIQPSEPRDSAVYFCASGLTAGETQYFGPGTRLLVL.

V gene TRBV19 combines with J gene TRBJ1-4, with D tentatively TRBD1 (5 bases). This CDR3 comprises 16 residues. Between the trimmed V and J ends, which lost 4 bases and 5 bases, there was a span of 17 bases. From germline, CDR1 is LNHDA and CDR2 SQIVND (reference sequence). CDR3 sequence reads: CASSSKTAHGNEKLFF. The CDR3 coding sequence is TGTGCCAGTAGTAGCAAGACAGCTCACGGGAATGAAAAACTGTTTTTT.

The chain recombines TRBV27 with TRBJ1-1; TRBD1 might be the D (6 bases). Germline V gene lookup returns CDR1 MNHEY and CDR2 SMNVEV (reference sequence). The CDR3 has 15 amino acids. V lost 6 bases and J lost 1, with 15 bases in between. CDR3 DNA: TGTGCCAGCAGGCCGCGGGGGGCCCCGAACACTGAAGCTTTCTTT. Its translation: CASRPRGAPNTEAFF.

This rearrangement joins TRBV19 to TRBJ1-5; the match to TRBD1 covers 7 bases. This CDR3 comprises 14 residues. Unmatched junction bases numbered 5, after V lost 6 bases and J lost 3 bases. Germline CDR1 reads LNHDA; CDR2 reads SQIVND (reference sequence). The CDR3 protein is CASSRTGNNQPQHF. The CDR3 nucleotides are TGTGCCAGTAGCCGGACAGGAAACAATCAGCCCCAGCATTTT.

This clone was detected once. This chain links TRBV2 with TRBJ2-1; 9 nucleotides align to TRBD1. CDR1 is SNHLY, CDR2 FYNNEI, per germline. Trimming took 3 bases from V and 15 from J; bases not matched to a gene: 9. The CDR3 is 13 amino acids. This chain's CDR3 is CASSDQTDRGGFF. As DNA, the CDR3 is TGTGCCAGCAGTGACCAAACGGACAGGGGCGGGTTCTTC.

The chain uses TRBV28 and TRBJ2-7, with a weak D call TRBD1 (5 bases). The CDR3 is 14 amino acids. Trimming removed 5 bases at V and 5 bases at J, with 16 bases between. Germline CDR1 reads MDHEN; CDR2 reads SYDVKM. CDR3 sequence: CASSQDRKVDEQYF. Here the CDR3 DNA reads TGTGCCAGCAGTCAAGACAGAAAGGTGGACGAGCAGTACTTC.

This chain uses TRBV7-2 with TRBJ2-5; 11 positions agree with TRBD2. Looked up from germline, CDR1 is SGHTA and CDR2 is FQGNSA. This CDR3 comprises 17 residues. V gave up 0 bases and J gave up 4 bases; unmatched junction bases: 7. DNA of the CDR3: TGTGCCAGCAGCTTAGCGCTAGCGGGGGGTTCACGAGAGACCCAGTACTTC. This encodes CASSLALAGGSRETQYF. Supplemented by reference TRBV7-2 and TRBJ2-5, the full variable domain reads GAGVSQSPSNKVTEKGKDVELRCDPISGHTALYWYRQSLGQGLEFLIYFQGNSAPDKSGLPSDRFSAERTGGSVSTLTIQRTQQEDSAVYLCASSLALAGGSRETQYFGPGTRLLVL.

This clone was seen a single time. For the CDR3, the DNA is TGTGCCAGCAGCTATGAGGTCGGCACAGATACGCAGTATTTT. This encodes CASSYEVGTDTQYF. The chain is built from TRBV6-4 and TRBJ2-3; no clear D gene. V was trimmed by 6 bases and J by 1 base, leaving 11 bases between them. The CDR3 contains 14 residues. Germline loops: CDR1 MRHNA, CDR2 SNTAGT.

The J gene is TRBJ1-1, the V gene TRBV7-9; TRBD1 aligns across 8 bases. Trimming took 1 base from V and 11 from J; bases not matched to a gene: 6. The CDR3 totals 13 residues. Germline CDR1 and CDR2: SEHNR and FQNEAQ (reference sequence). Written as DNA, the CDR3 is TGTGCCAGCAGCTTAGTCGGACAGGGATTGGCTTTCTTT. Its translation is CASSLVGQGLAFF.

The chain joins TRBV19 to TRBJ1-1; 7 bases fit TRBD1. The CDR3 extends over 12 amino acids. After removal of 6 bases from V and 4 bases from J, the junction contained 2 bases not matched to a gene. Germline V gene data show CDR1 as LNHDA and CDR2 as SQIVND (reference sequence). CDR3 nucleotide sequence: TGTGCCAGTAGGGCAGGGGGCACTGAAGCTTTCTTT. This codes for CASRAGGTEAFF.

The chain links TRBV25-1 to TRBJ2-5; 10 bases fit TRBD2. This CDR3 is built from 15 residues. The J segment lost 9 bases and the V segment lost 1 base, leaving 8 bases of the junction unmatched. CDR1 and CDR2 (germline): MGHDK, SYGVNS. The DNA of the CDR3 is TGTGCCAGCAGTGAATCAGCGGGAGGGCCATGGTCCCAGTACTTC. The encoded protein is CASSESAGGPWSQYF.

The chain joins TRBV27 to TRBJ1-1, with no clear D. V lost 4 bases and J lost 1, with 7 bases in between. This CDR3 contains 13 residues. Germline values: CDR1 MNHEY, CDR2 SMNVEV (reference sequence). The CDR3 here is CASSSTENTEAFF. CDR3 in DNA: TGTGCCAGCAGTTCTACAGAGAACACTGAAGCTTTCTTT.

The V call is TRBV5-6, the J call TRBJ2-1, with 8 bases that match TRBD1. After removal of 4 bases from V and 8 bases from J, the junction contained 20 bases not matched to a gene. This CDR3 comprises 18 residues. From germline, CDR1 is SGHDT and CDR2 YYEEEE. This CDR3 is CASSLGDWTGPPGDEQFF. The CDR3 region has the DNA TGTGCCAGCAGCCTGGGGGATTGGACAGGGCCTCCTGGGGATGAGCAGTTCTTC.